This passage covers 27 T cell receptor beta chains from one sample sequenced in a study of blood T cell repertoires in COVID-19. TCRdb's copy holds only in-frame clones and misses some; the assay was immunoSEQ multiplex PCR. Among approximately 300,000 clones listed, more than 75% were seen once. Sequencing used PBMCs or T cells enriched from blood (not recorded which). All receptors come from a woman aged 18-29 years who had recovered from COVID-19.

The chain uses TRBV27 and TRBJ2-3; 10 nucleotides align to TRBD2. J was trimmed by 0 bases and V by 3 bases; bases with no gene match: 9. This CDR3 is built from 18 residues. Germline V gene data show CDR1 as MNHEY and CDR2 as SMNVEV (reference sequence). CDR3: CASSFQLAGATSTDTQYF. CDR3 bases: TGTGCCAGCAGTTTCCAGCTAGCGGGGGCAACTAGCACAGATACGCAGTATTTT.

The chain employs TRBV6-5 and TRBJ2-7; the match to TRBD1 covers 9 bases. From germline, CDR1 is MNHEY and CDR2 SVGAGI. There are 16 residues in the CDR3. V gave up 3 bases and J gave up 5 bases; unmatched junction bases: 11. Here the CDR3 reads CASSYGPDRTGDEQYF. CDR3 sequence (DNA): TGTGCCAGCAGTTATGGGCCGGACCGGACAGGGGACGAGCAGTACTTC.

The genes are TRBV3-1 (or the pseudogene TRBV3-2) and TRBJ2-1, with D unclear. Germline CDR1 is LGHDT and CDR2 is YNNKEL (reference sequence). Between the trimmed V and J ends, which lost 2 bases and 11 bases, there was a span of 7 bases. The CDR3 extends over 11 amino acids. The CDR3 nucleotides read TGTGCCAGCAGCCAATCCCCTAAGCAGTTCTTC. It specifies CASSQSPKQFF.

This clone was observed many times. The chain carries TRBV13 and TRBJ2-1; D uncertain. Trimming took off 3 bases at V and 6 bases at J, with 6 bases between the two ends. This CDR3 comprises 12 residues. Germline CDR1 and CDR2: PRHDT and FYEKMQ (reference sequence). The CDR3 DNA follows: TGTGCCAGCAGCTTCCTACCCAATGAGCAGTTCTTC. Amino acid sequence: CASSFLPNEQFF.

This clone was found a few times. This chain connects TRBV27 to TRBJ2-1; D unclear. The germline CDR1 and CDR2 sequences are MNHEY and SMNVEV (reference sequence). This CDR3 is built from 13 residues. Trimming stripped 7 bases from V and 2 bases from J, with 9 bases between. The CDR3 spells CASMRGAYNEQFF. In DNA, the CDR3 is TGTGCCAGCATGCGAGGAGCCTACAATGAGCAGTTCTTC.

This chain links TRBV12-3 or TRBV12-4 with TRBJ1-2, with D possibly TRBD1 on 6 matching bases. This CDR3 has 13 residues. V shed 5 bases and J shed 8 bases, with 15 bases lying between them. The CDR3 loop reads CASSLTRGSGYTF. CDR3 in DNA: TGTGCCAGCAGTCTTACCAGGGGATCCGGCTACACCTTC.

The chain joins TRBV5-1 to TRBJ2-5; 16 nucleotides match TRBD2. Germline CDR1 SGHRS, CDR2 YFSETQ. The CDR3 consists of 17 residues. V dropped 4 bases and J dropped 3; count of bases not matched to a gene: 6. CDR3 nucleotide sequence: TGCGCCAGCAGCCCTCCCGGGACTAGCGGGGGGGAAGAGACCCAGTACTTC. Translation gives CASSPPGTSGGEETQYF.

The rearrangement uses TRBV18 and TRBJ1-1, with no clear D. V gave up 3 bases and J gave up 0 bases, with 11 bases separating them. Germline-derived CDR1 and CDR2 are KGHSH and LQKENI. The CDR3 is 15 amino acids. CDR3 sequence: CASSPTRGMNTEAFF. CDR3 bases: TGTGCCAGCTCACCGACCCGGGGAATGAACACTGAAGCTTTCTTT.

The CDR3 DNA sequence: TGTGCCAGCAGTCGGGTAGTGCTAGCCAAAAACATTCAGTACTTC. Translated, it gives CASSRVVLAKNIQYF. V is TRBV28 and J is TRBJ2-4; D not certain. The CDR3 is made up of 15 amino acids. V dropped 5 bases and J dropped 0 bases, with 11 bases sitting between them. Germline CDR1 MDHEN, CDR2 SYDVKM.

The chain combines TRBV19 with TRBJ2-5; 10 bases line up with TRBD1. Unmatched junction bases numbered 15, after V lost 6 bases and J lost 5 bases. Looked up from germline, CDR1 is LNHDA and CDR2 is SQIVND (reference sequence). The CDR3 covers 17 residues. CDR3 sequence reads: CASSSGTGVSNEETQYF. The CDR3 bases are TGTGCCAGTAGCTCCGGGACAGGGGTATCGAATGAGGAGACCCAGTACTTC.

Worth noting for this clone: Within the sample, other DNA sequences also encode this same CDR3. V usage is TRBV5-1 and J usage is TRBJ2-7; no clear D. With 4 bases removed from V and 3 bases from J, the gap between germline ends came to 8 bases. The CDR3 consists of 12 residues. The germline V gene encodes CDR1 SGHRS and CDR2 YFSETQ. DNA for the CDR3: TGCGCCAGCAGCCTGGATCTCTACGAGCAGTACTTC. Amino acid sequence: CASSLDLYEQYF.

The rearrangement links TRBV7-9 to TRBJ2-4, with 7 bases aligning to TRBD2. Germline CDR1 and CDR2: SEHNR and FQNEAQ (reference sequence). The V segment lost 1 base and the J segment 2 bases; nucleotides outside the gene matches: 5. There are 16 residues in the CDR3. The CDR3, as DNA: TGTGCCAGCAGCTTAGGCGGACTAGTACCCAAAAACATTCAGTACTTC. Protein sequence: CASSLGGLVPKNIQYF. The variable domain in full, with the rest retrieved from reference TRBV7-9 and TRBJ2-4, is DTGVSQNPRHKITKRGQNVTFRCDPISEHNRLYWYRQTLGQGPEFLTYFQNEAQLEKSRLLSDRFSAERPKGSFSTLEIQRTEQGDSAMYLCASSLGGLVPKNIQYFGAGTRLSVL.

The chain uses TRBV25-1 and TRBJ1-4, with a possible D match to TRBD1 (5 bases). Looked up from germline, CDR1 is MGHDK and CDR2 is SYGVNS. V lost 6 bases, J lost 3 bases, and 11 bases lay in between. The CDR3 spans 14 residues. CDR3 nucleotide sequence: TGTGCCAGCAGCCAGGGTTTACCTAATGAAAAACTGTTTTTT. Its protein is CASSQGLPNEKLFF.

The chain links TRBV5-4 to TRBJ2-3; TRBD2 matches at 8 bases. V was clipped by 1 base and J by 8 bases; unmatched bases: 9. Germline V gene data show CDR1 as SGHNT and CDR2 as YYREEE (reference sequence). CDR3 length equals 15 residues. CDR3: CASSLPQRGLSTQYF. CDR3 bases: TGTGCCAGCAGCTTGCCCCAGCGGGGGCTCAGTACGCAGTATTTT.

The rearrangement uses TRBV3-1 (or the pseudogene TRBV3-2) and TRBJ1-3; D unresolved. The V gene lost 4 bases and the J gene lost 0 bases, with 7 bases spanning the gap. CDR1 is LGHDT, CDR2 YNNKEL, per germline (reference sequence). The CDR3 has 14 amino acids. CDR3 coding DNA: TGTGCCAGCAGCCTTGTGGCCTCTGGAAACACCATATATTTT. As protein: CASSLVASGNTIYF.

The rearrangement joins TRBV5-1 to TRBJ1-2; 10 bases are shared with TRBD1. CDR1 is SGHRS and CDR2 is YFSETQ in the germline V gene. The V and J ends lost 3 bases and 3 bases, in that order; junction bases with no gene match: 5. CDR3 size: 15 residues. The CDR3 protein is CASSSGTGAHYGYTF. The CDR3 DNA is TGCGCCAGCAGCTCCGGGACAGGGGCACACTATGGCTACACCTTC.

The chain is built from TRBV5-6 and TRBJ2-5; a weak D match, TRBD2 (6 bases). The germline gives CDR1 SGHDT, CDR2 YYEEEE. V shed 1 base and J shed 5 bases, with 15 bases lying between them. This CDR3 has 15 amino acids. The CDR3 coding sequence is TGTGCCAGCAGCTTGATATGGTGGAGGGTTGAGACCCAGTACTTC. Residues: CASSLIWWRVETQYF.

This clone has only one observation. The V gene is TRBV6-6, the J gene TRBJ1-1, with a weak D call TRBD1 (6 bases). The V gene's germline CDR1 is MNHNY and CDR2 SVGAGI (reference sequence). Between the trimmed V and J ends, which lost 2 bases and 1 base, there was a span of 8 bases. The CDR3 totals 14 residues. The CDR3 coding sequence is TGTGCCAGCAGTTACGGGACATCGAACACTGAAGCTTTCTTT. Translating it yields CASSYGTSNTEAFF.

In this sample, this clone turned up a few times. The J gene is TRBJ2-7, the V gene TRBV20-1, with D possibly matching TRBD1 (6 bases). The V end was cut by 5 bases, the J end by 9 bases, with 14 bases between. This CDR3 has 11 residues. The V gene's germline CDR1 is DFQATT and CDR2 SNEGSKA (reference sequence). CDR3 loop: CSAENRDRQYF. CDR3 nucleotides: TGCAGTGCTGAAAACAGGGATAGGCAGTACTTC.

The chain has TRBV2 and TRBJ2-1; 7 bases match TRBD1. CDR3 length: 14 amino acids. The germline gives CDR1 SNHLY, CDR2 FYNNEI. J lost 8 bases, V lost 6 bases, and 10 bases had no gene match. CDR3 sequence (DNA): TGTGCCAGCAGACGGGACAGTGGGGTTCATGAGCAGTTCTTC. Amino acid sequence: CASRRDSGVHEQFF.

This chain's CDR3 is CASSSGTGGDTDTQYF. For the CDR3, the DNA is TGCGCCAGCAGCTCCGGGACAGGGGGTGATACAGATACGCAGTATTTT. The chain is built from TRBV5-1 and TRBJ2-3; TRBD1 matches 11 bases. The germline gives CDR1 SGHRS, CDR2 YFSETQ. With 3 bases clipped from V and 3 bases from J, the junction kept 6 bases outside the gene matches. The CDR3 length is 16 residues.

This chain uses TRBV9 with TRBJ1-2; D might be TRBD1 (5 bases). The V gene's germline CDR1 is SGDLS and CDR2 YYNGEE. The V end was cut by 3 bases, the J end by 6 bases, with 15 bases between. The length of the CDR3 is 14 residues. The CDR3 region has the DNA TGTGCCAGCAGCGCGTGGGGCGGGGGAGATGGCTACACCTTC. It is translated as CASSAWGGGDGYTF.

In its sample, this clone was seen a few times. The rearrangement uses TRBV10-3 and TRBJ1-1, with D maybe TRBD1 (6 bases). The V gene lost 7 bases and the J gene lost 5 bases, with 20 bases spanning the gap. Looked up from germline, CDR1 is ENHRY and CDR2 is SYGVKD. The CDR3 totals 15 residues. CDR3 region: CAITNNDRTETEAFF. Here the CDR3 DNA reads TGTGCCATCACAAATAACGACAGGACGGAGACTGAAGCTTTCTTT.

The V gene is TRBV6-2 or TRBV6-3, the J gene TRBJ1-4; D is ambiguous. Trimming took off 5 bases at V and 0 bases at J, with 7 bases between the two ends. Germline loops: CDR1 MNHEY, CDR2 SVGEGT. The CDR3 is 14 amino acids. CDR3: CASSRVSTNEKLFF. For the CDR3, the DNA is TGTGCCAGCAGTCGGGTTTCAACTAATGAAAAACTGTTTTTT.

The chain joins TRBV12-3 or TRBV12-4 to TRBJ2-2; maybe TRBD2 (7 bases). V lost 11 bases, J lost 4 bases, and 11 bases lay in between. The CDR3 covers 12 residues. The CDR3 spells CAGRGVTGELFF. In nucleotides, the CDR3 is TGTGCCGGGAGGGGGGTCACCGGGGAGCTGTTTTTT.

The rearrangement links TRBV6-4 to TRBJ1-1, with 7 bases lining up with TRBD1. The CDR3 consists of 13 residues. From germline, CDR1 is MRHNA and CDR2 SNTAGT. Trimming removed 3 bases from V and 3 bases from J; junction bases left unmatched: 1. For the CDR3, the DNA is TGTGCCAGCAGTGAAGACAGGGACACTGAAGCTTTCTTT. Protein sequence: CASSEDRDTEAFF.

In its sample, this clone was seen once. The rearrangement joins TRBV4-1 to TRBJ2-7; TRBD2 matches at 7 bases. After removal of 1 base from V and 0 bases from J, the junction contained 12 bases not matched to a gene. The CDR3 loop spans 18 amino acids. CDR1 and CDR2 (germline): MGHRA, YSYEKL. The CDR3 is CASSQGLSGLVGSYEQYF. The CDR3 DNA reads as TGCGCCAGCAGCCAAGGTCTGTCTGGACTAGTCGGCTCCTACGAGCAGTACTTC.